Below, one T cell receptor (beta chain) is given with its context. Its antigen is undetermined. The data stem from a study of Ad26.COV2.S vaccination and SARS-CoV-2 variants. Whole-study findings and limits: After vaccination, substantial breadth of spike-specific CD8+ and CD4+ responses was reported. Higher spike-specific TCR breadth was found in vaccine recipients than in placebo recipients. Total T cell responses, in the TCR breadth and depth analyses, may have been underestimated.

As to treatment: 19 received Ad26.COV2.S at low or high dose, single or two shots; about 5 received placebo; per-sample allocation not given. The samples were gathered on day 63 after the first injection of vaccine or placebo. V trimming: 7 bases; J trimming: 9 bases; junction bases outside the gene matches: 15. This CDR3 has 16 amino acids. Germline V lookup: CDR1 LNHDA, CDR2 SQIVND (reference sequence). Assay: immunoSEQ multiplex PCR; the TCRdb copy retains only in-frame clones and omits some. The top ten hold about 12% of the sample, which has about 430,000 clones, about nine tenths seen once. Here the sequenced sample was peripheral blood, taken in a trial of Ad26.COV2.S vaccine versus placebo. The chain carries TRBV19 and TRBJ1-6, with 7 bases identical to TRBD1. This receptor was taken from a person aged 18 to 65 who received the Ad26.COV2.S COVID-19 vaccine or a placebo. CDR3 sequence (DNA): TGTGCCAGTACGGGGAGACAGGGAAGATCGGGTTCACCCCTCCACTTT. Its translation is CASTGRQGRSGSPLHF.